The rows below give T cell receptor beta chains drawn from one sample of a study of T cells after posttransplantation cyclophosphamide. Measured with immunoSEQ multiplex PCR; TCRdb has only the in-frame clones, and not every one. The data show tens of thousands of clones, with none appearing a single time. The sequenced sample was PBMCs. Every receptor here comes from a woman in her forties or fifties in good health and a related stem cell transplant donor. CDR3s include the opening cysteine and the closing phenylalanine or tryptophan. The D gene is left open where the match is weak. Clone size is given for some rows only: seen once, a few or many times, or a class if the clone is expanded.

cdr3_aa | cdr3_nt | j_call | clone_size | d_call | v_call
CASSEGSDRPGQPQHF | TGTGCCAGCAGTGAGGGTTCGGACAGGCCGGGGCAGCCCCAGCATTTT | TRBJ1-5 | many | TRBD1 | TRBV2
CASSIERRGAFF | TGTGCCAGTAGTATAGAAAGAAGGGGAGCTTTCTTT | TRBJ1-1 | many | . | TRBV19
CASRGQPSYEQYF | TGTGCCAGCAGGGGACAGCCCTCCTACGAGCAGTACTTC | TRBJ2-7 | many | TRBD1 | TRBV27
CASSRGLAGARGYEQYF | TGTGCCAGCTCCCGGGGACTAGCGGGAGCTCGAGGTTACGAGCAGTACTTC | TRBJ2-7 | few | TRBD2 | TRBV18
CASQFRLAGVVGELFF | TGTGCCAGCCAGTTTCGACTAGCGGGAGTTGTCGGGGAGCTGTTTTTT | TRBJ2-2 | few | TRBD2 | TRBV27
CASSPGVGGPYEQYF | TGTGCCAGCAGCCCCGGGGTGGGAGGGCCGTACGAGCAGTACTTC | TRBJ2-7 | many | TRBD2 | TRBV7-2
CASTVSNQPQHF | TGTGCCAGCACAGTGAGCAATCAGCCCCAGCATTTT | TRBJ1-5 | many | . | TRBV12-3/TRBV12-4
CASSRRGSGMRSEQFF | TGTGCCAGTAGTCGCCGGGGTAGCGGGATGCGTAGTGAGCAGTTCTTC | TRBJ2-1 | many | TRBD2 | TRBV19
CASSTQGRETQYF | TGTGCCAGCAGCACACAGGGGAGGGAGACCCAGTACTTC | TRBJ2-5 | . | . | TRBV12-3/TRBV12-4
CASSLTGPEAFF | TGTGCCAGCAGCTTAACAGGGCCTGAAGCTTTCTTT | TRBJ1-1 | many | . | TRBV7-9
CASSAGSLNTEAFF | TGTGCCAGCAGCGCCGGGTCTTTGAACACTGAAGCTTTCTTT | TRBJ1-1 | many | . | TRBV9
CASSLGGQGGNEQFF | TGTGCCAGCAGCTTAGGGGGGCAGGGGGGCAATGAGCAGTTCTTC | TRBJ2-1 | many | . | TRBV7-9
CASKGPRPDTQYF | TGTGCCAGCAAAGGTCCCCGCCCAGATACGCAGTATTTT | TRBJ2-3 | . | . | TRBV6-5
CASSYSLWQGSYEQYF | TGTGCCAGCAGTTACTCCCTTTGGCAGGGGTCCTACGAGCAGTACTTC | TRBJ2-7 | many | . | TRBV6-2/TRBV6-3